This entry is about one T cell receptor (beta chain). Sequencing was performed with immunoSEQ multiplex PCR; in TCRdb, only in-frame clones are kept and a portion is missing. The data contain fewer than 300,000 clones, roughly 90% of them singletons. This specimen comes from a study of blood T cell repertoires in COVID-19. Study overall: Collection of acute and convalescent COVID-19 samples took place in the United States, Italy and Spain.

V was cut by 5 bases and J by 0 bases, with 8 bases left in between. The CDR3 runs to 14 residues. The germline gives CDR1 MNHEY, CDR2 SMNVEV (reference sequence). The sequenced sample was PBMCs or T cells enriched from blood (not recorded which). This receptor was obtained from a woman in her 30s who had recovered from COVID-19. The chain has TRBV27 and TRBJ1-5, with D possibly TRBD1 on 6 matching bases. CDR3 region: CASSAQGSNQPQHF. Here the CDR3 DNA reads TGTGCCAGCAGTGCACAGGGTAGCAATCAGCCCCAGCATTTT.